The 8 T cell receptor beta chains in this list originate from one sample, sequenced in a study of human T cells and chemical hapten exposure. TCRdb itself ran the RACE reads through MiXCR, one entry per CDR3 protein. The sample has some 89,000 distinct CDR3 sequences; about a tenth are singletons. Time point noted: patch test 2, 6 weeks after DPC sensitization. Treatment denoted: therapeutic diphenylcyclopropenone sensitization with weekly scalp DPC. Sequencing was performed on whole blood, taken in connection with sensitization to the hapten diphenylcyclopropenone (DPC). These receptors were obtained from a woman in her 30s with alopecia areata. Some clones in this sample may be carry-over from other donors' samples.

The chain joins TRBV4-3 to TRBJ2-7; D remains ambiguous. The CDR3 runs to 14 residues. The germline V gene encodes CDR1 LGHNA and CDR2 YSLEER. V was shortened by 1 base and J by 2 bases, with 9 bases between the two germline ends. The CDR3 nucleotides are TGCGCCAGCAGCCAAGGCTTGGTGGCCTACGAGCAGTACTTC. Amino acid sequence: CASSQGLVAYEQYF.

The rearrangement joins TRBV12-3 or TRBV12-4 to TRBJ2-2; possibly TRBD1 or TRBD2 for D (6 bases each). V was trimmed by 4 bases and J by 4 bases, leaving 13 bases between them. The CDR3 has 15 residues. CDR3 in DNA: TGTGCCAGCAGTTCAAGGGGGGTTAGCACCGGGGAGCTGTTTTTT. This gives the protein CASSSRGVSTGELFF.

The rearrangement uses TRBV12-3 or TRBV12-4 and TRBJ2-7, with 10 nucleotides matching TRBD2. With 5 bases clipped from V and 0 bases from J, the junction kept 10 bases outside the gene matches. The CDR3 is 17 amino acids. The CDR3 DNA reads TGTGCCAGCAGTCCTCGTAGCGGGGGGCCAATCTCCTACGAGCAGTACTTC. This encodes CASSPRSGGPISYEQYF.

Many counts were recorded for this clonotype. The chain links TRBV6-1 to TRBJ1-5; the D is unclear. With 5 bases removed from V and 4 bases from J, the gap between germline ends came to 9 bases. There are 13 residues in the CDR3. Germline V gene sequence: CDR1 MNHNS, CDR2 SASEGT. The CDR3 sequence: CASSPTGNQPQHF. For the CDR3, the DNA is TGTGCCAGCAGTCCGACGGGTAATCAGCCCCAGCATTTT.

The sample holds many counts of this clonotype. The rearrangement uses TRBV3-1 and TRBJ1-2; 9 bases agree with TRBD1. This CDR3 is 13 amino acids long. The V segment lost 6 bases and the J segment 2 bases; nucleotides outside the gene matches: 1. Germline CDR1 and CDR2: LGHDT and YNNKEL (reference sequence). The CDR3 DNA follows: TGTGCCAGCAGGGGACAGGGAAACTATGGCTACACCTTC. Amino acid sequence: CASRGQGNYGYTF.

This clonotype has ten or more counts. The chain employs TRBV20-1 and TRBJ1-5; D may be TRBD1 (6 bases). Per the germline V gene, CDR1 is DFQATT and CDR2 is SNEGSKA (reference sequence). The V and J ends lost 6 bases and 3 bases respectively, with 15 bases between them. This CDR3 has 14 amino acids. The CDR3 spells CSAPNRVSNQPQHF. In DNA form, the CDR3 reads TGCAGTGCACCGAACAGGGTATCCAATCAGCCCCAGCATTTT.

Many counts were recorded for this clonotype. The chain is built from TRBV9 and TRBJ2-1; D might be TRBD2 (6 bases). The V gene lost 4 bases and the J gene lost 4 bases, with 15 bases spanning the gap. Germline V lookup: CDR1 SGDLS, CDR2 YYNGEE. The CDR3 runs 15 residues. Here the CDR3 DNA reads TGTGCCAGCAGCCGGGAGCGGGCGGCATACAATGAGCAGTTCTTC. Translation: CASSRERAAYNEQFF.

This clonotype was seen repeatedly, ten times or more. The V gene is TRBV30, the J gene TRBJ2-7, with 8 bases matching TRBD2. The trim removed 1 base at V and 2 bases at J, leaving 10 bases unmatched. The CDR3 runs 16 residues. Germline loops: CDR1 GTSNPN, CDR2 SVGIG (reference sequence). The CDR3 spells CAWSGMSSGSPYEQYF. The CDR3 DNA sequence: TGTGCCTGGAGTGGTATGTCTAGCGGGTCTCCCTACGAGCAGTACTTC. Complete variable domain (other parts from reference TRBV30 and TRBJ2-7): SQTIHQWPATLVQPVGSPLSLECTVEGTSNPNLYWYRQAAGRGLQLLFYSVGIGQISSEVPQNLSASRPQDRQFILSSKKLLLSDSGFYLCAWSGMSSGSPYEQYFGPGTRLTVT.